Below are 26 T cell receptor beta chains sequenced from a single sample in a study of shared clonotypes between healthy human individuals. The assay was immunoSEQ multiplex PCR, and TCRdb's table has in-frame clones only and misses some. In the table there are 95,000 to 120,000 clones, 55% to 70% of which are singletons. The sequencing sample was made of memory CD8+ T cells sorted from blood. This sample's subset: CD45RO+ cells pooled with CCR7-negative TemRA cells. The receptors were sampled from a woman in her 30s in good health.

This clone has a single count. The chain links TRBV6-4 to TRBJ2-3; possibly TRBD1 or TRBD2 for D (6 bases each). CDR1 is MRHNA, CDR2 SNTAGT, per germline. Trimming stripped 0 bases from V and 7 bases from J, with 14 bases between. The CDR3 totals 15 residues. CDR3 residues: CASSDSISGAHTQYF. DNA of the CDR3: TGTGCCAGCAGTGACTCGATCTCGGGGGCCCATACGCAGTATTTT.

This chain links TRBV5-6 with TRBJ2-5; D unclear. CDR3 length: 13 residues. Germline V gene lookup returns CDR1 SGHDT and CDR2 YYEEEE. Between the trimmed V and J ends, which lost 2 bases and 5 bases, there was a span of 10 bases. CDR3 in DNA: TGTGCCAGCAGCTTTAACATGGGGGAGACCCAGTACTTC. It encodes CASSFNMGETQYF.

Remarks on this clone: Within the sample, other DNA sequences also encode this same CDR3. The J gene is TRBJ2-7, the V gene TRBV11-2; D is possibly TRBD1 (5 bases). With 1 base removed from V and 2 bases from J, the gap between germline ends came to 6 bases. CDR1 is SGHAT and CDR2 is FQNNGV in the germline V gene. This CDR3 is 13 amino acids long. As DNA, the CDR3 is TGTGCCAGCAGCTTAGTAGGGGCCTACGAGCAGTACTTC. Translating it yields CASSLVGAYEQYF.

This chain joins TRBV2 and TRBJ2-3, with a possible D match to TRBD2 (5 bases). Looked up from germline, CDR1 is SNHLY and CDR2 is FYNNEI. V lost 10 bases, J lost 4 bases, and 18 bases lay in between. This CDR3 is 14 amino acids long. In DNA form, the CDR3 reads TGTGCCACCCTACTAGGAGTGCGGTCAGATACGCAGTATTTT. Translation gives CATLLGVRSDTQYF.

In its sample, this clone was seen once. The chain employs TRBV27 and TRBJ1-5; TRBD1 is a possible D gene (5 bases). Germline V gene data show CDR1 as MNHEY and CDR2 as SMNVEV (reference sequence). This CDR3 has 16 amino acids. Trimming removed 5 bases from V and 2 bases from J, with 16 bases in between. DNA of the CDR3: TGTGCCAGCAGTCCAGGGACCACCGGAGGCAATCAGCCCCAGCATTTT. Protein product: CASSPGTTGGNQPQHF.

This clone occurred once. The sample holds other DNA sequences that translate to the same CDR3. The chain carries TRBV9 and TRBJ2-7; D gene uncertain. This CDR3 is 14 amino acids long. Trimming pared 0 bases from V and 3 bases from J, leaving 10 bases between. CDR1 is SGDLS, CDR2 YYNGEE, per germline. The CDR3 sequence: CASSVGGSSYEQYF. DNA for the CDR3: TGTGCCAGCAGCGTAGGTGGTAGCAGCTACGAGCAGTACTTC.

The chain links TRBV14 to TRBJ2-3, with no clear D. The CDR3 contains 15 residues. Germline CDR1 is SGHDN and CDR2 is FVKESK. The ends were cut back, 3 bases at V and 0 bases at J, with 10 bases in the middle. In DNA form, the CDR3 reads TGTGCCAGCAGCCACTACCATTTAAGCACAGATACGCAGTATTTT. It specifies CASSHYHLSTDTQYF.

In this sample, this clone turned up a few times. This chain uses TRBV5-1 with TRBJ2-7; the match to TRBD2 covers 9 bases. The CDR3 loop spans 18 amino acids. With 0 bases clipped from V and 4 bases from J, the junction kept 14 bases outside the gene matches. Germline V gene lookup returns CDR1 SGHRS and CDR2 YFSETQ. The CDR3 DNA reads TGCGCCAGCAGCTTGGCCCTTAGCGGGAGACCCCCGCGGTACGAGCAGTACTTC. Amino acid sequence: CASSLALSGRPPRYEQYF.

This chain joins TRBV29-1 and TRBJ2-7; 7 bases fit TRBD1. The germline CDR1 and CDR2 sequences are SQVTM and ANQGSEA. Trimming at V came to 7 bases and at J to 2 bases, leaving 8 bases not matched to a gene. There are 13 residues in the CDR3. Written as DNA, the CDR3 is TGCAGCGCCAGGACAGGCCTCACCTACGAGCAGTACTTC. It is translated as CSARTGLTYEQYF.

By proportion, this clone is medium-sized. This sample includes further DNA sequences coding for the same CDR3. J is TRBJ1-5 and V is TRBV15; D unresolved. Germline V gene sequence: CDR1 LNHNV, CDR2 YYDKDF (reference sequence). Between the trimmed V and J ends, which lost 3 bases and 5 bases, there was a span of 11 bases. This CDR3 is built from 14 residues. The DNA for the CDR3 is TGTGCCACCAGCAGCGGCAGGCAATATCAGCCCCAGCATTTT. It yields the protein CATSSGRQYQPQHF.

This clone was detected a few times. The chain combines TRBV7-6 with TRBJ1-5, with D hard to call. Germline V CDR1 and CDR2: SGHVS, FNYEAQ. V lost 2 bases and J 4 bases, leaving 9 bases between the germline ends. The CDR3 consists of 14 residues. The CDR3 loop reads CASSLSGENQPQHF. CDR3 bases: TGTGCCAGCAGCTTATCTGGGGAAAATCAGCCCCAGCATTTT.

V usage is TRBV28 and J usage is TRBJ1-2; TRBD1 matches 7 bases. The germline V gene has CDR1 MDHEN and CDR2 SYDVKM. The CDR3 length is 13 residues. J was trimmed by 7 bases and V by 3 bases; bases with no gene match: 5. Here the CDR3 DNA reads TGTGCCAGCAGTTTGGACAGGACGGGTGGCTACACCTTC. It specifies CASSLDRTGGYTF.

The chain has TRBV7-9 and TRBJ2-5; TRBD2 agrees at 10 bases. V lost 4 bases, J lost 5 bases, and 19 bases stayed unmatched. The CDR3 contains 19 residues. Per the germline V gene, CDR1 is SEHNR and CDR2 is FQNEAQ (reference sequence). In nucleotides, the CDR3 is TGTGCCAGCAGCTCACGCATCTACGGGCTAGCGGGAGAGGAGGAGACCCAGTACTTC. Encoded protein: CASSSRIYGLAGEEETQYF.

The table lists this clone with a few counts. This chain joins TRBV9 and TRBJ2-2; 9 bases match TRBD2. Germline lookup yields CDR1 SGDLS and CDR2 YYNGEE. J gave up 2 bases and V 3 bases, and 5 bases lay outside the gene matches. CDR3 size: 16 residues. CDR3 DNA: TGTGCCAGCAGCGGTCATAGCGGGAGAAACACCGGGGAGCTGTTTTTT. Translated: CASSGHSGRNTGELFF.

The chain recombines TRBV6-1 with TRBJ2-7, with 9 positions matching TRBD1. The CDR3 loop spans 14 amino acids. Per the germline V gene, CDR1 is MNHNS and CDR2 is SASEGT. The J segment lost 4 bases and the V segment lost 7 bases, leaving 8 bases of the junction unmatched. CDR3 sequence: CASKTGTGSYEQYF. In nucleotides, the CDR3 is TGTGCCAGCAAGACCGGGACAGGGAGTTACGAGCAGTACTTC.

The chain couples TRBV11-2 to TRBJ2-1; the D is unclear. Germline CDR1 reads SGHAT; CDR2 reads FQNNGV. Trimming pared 1 base from V and 9 bases from J, leaving 13 bases between. This CDR3 is 14 amino acids long. The CDR3 here is CASSLVIQFTEQFF. CDR3 nucleotide sequence: TGTGCCAGCAGCTTAGTTATCCAATTCACTGAGCAGTTCTTC.

The CDR3 protein is CASSPGTGGQPQHF. In nucleotides, the CDR3 is TGTGCCAGCAGCCCAGGGACAGGGGGTCAGCCCCAGCATTTT. V is TRBV9 and J is TRBJ1-5; 11 bases agree with TRBD1. This CDR3 spans 14 amino acids. The germline V gene has CDR1 SGDLS and CDR2 YYNGEE. The trim removed 4 bases at V and 6 bases at J, leaving 3 bases unmatched.

The chain joins TRBV4-1 to TRBJ2-5; a weak D match, TRBD2 (5 bases). Germline CDR1 is MGHRA and CDR2 is YSYEKL. The ends were cut back, 0 bases at V and 1 base at J, with 9 bases in the middle. The CDR3 contains 15 residues. CDR3 coding DNA: TGCGCCAGCAGCCAAGAGTTTAGCGTCCAAGAGACCCAGTACTTC. Translation gives CASSQEFSVQETQYF.

This rearrangement joins TRBV19 to TRBJ1-5, with D possibly matching TRBD1 (6 bases). Germline CDR1 is LNHDA and CDR2 is SQIVND (reference sequence). The CDR3 totals 15 residues. The V end lost 4 bases, the J end lost 2 bases, and 12 bases lay between the germline ends. CDR3 sequence: CASSRTGKGNQPQHF. The CDR3 bases are TGTGCCAGTAGTAGAACAGGGAAAGGCAATCAGCCCCAGCATTTT. The whole variable domain, remainder taken from reference TRBV19 and TRBJ1-5, is DGGITQSPKYLFRKEGQNVTLSCEQNLNHDAMYWYRQDPGQGLRLIYYSQIVNDFQKGDIAEGYSVSREKKESFPLTVTSAQKNPTAFYLCASSRTGKGNQPQHFGDGTRLSIL.

This clone came up once. The J gene is TRBJ2-1, the V gene TRBV29-1; D could derive from TRBD1 or TRBD2 (5 bases each). The ends were cut back, 4 bases at V and 6 bases at J, with 22 bases in the middle. This CDR3 comprises 16 residues. Germline V lookup: CDR1 SQVTM, CDR2 ANQGSEA. For the CDR3, the DNA is TGCAGCGTTGCCTGGTTTGGGGTCATGAGGGGCAATGAGCAGTTCTTC. Translation gives CSVAWFGVMRGNEQFF.

The chain has TRBV28 and TRBJ1-5, with D possibly matching TRBD1 (6 bases). Trimming shortened V by 6 bases and J by 4 bases, and 16 bases separated the two germline ends. CDR3 size: 15 residues. Germline V gene data show CDR1 as MDHEN and CDR2 as SYDVKM. This CDR3 reads CASRTNRQANQPQHF. The DNA of the CDR3 is TGTGCCAGCAGGACAAATCGACAGGCAAATCAGCCCCAGCATTTT.

The chain couples TRBV14 to TRBJ2-7; 8 nucleotides agree with TRBD2. Losses at the gene ends were 5 bases for V and 2 bases for J; bases not matched to a gene: 8. The CDR3 consists of 15 residues. Germline V gene sequence: CDR1 SGHDN, CDR2 FVKESK. The CDR3 DNA follows: TGTGCCAGCAGCTCCTTAGCGGGGATCACCTACGAGCAGTACTTC. This gives the protein CASSSLAGITYEQYF.

DNA of the CDR3: TGTGCCAGTAGCCTCAGGGGGACTAGCGGGTTTCTTGAGCAGTTCTTC. This codes for CASSLRGTSGFLEQFF. The chain couples TRBV19 to TRBJ2-1; 12 bases are a match to TRBD2. The V and J ends lost 6 bases and 9 bases, in that order; junction bases with no gene match: 12. This CDR3 comprises 16 residues. The V gene's germline CDR1 is LNHDA and CDR2 SQIVND (reference sequence).

The chain links TRBV27 to TRBJ2-6; perhaps TRBD1 as D (6 bases). The CDR3 contains 15 residues. Germline V gene sequence: CDR1 MNHEY, CDR2 SMNVEV (reference sequence). The V end was cut by 5 bases, the J end by 7 bases, with 15 bases between. CDR3 region: CASSEEQGFANVLTF. DNA of the CDR3: TGTGCCAGCAGTGAAGAACAGGGTTTTGCCAACGTCCTGACTTTC.

V usage is TRBV2 and J usage is TRBJ2-5, with D perhaps TRBD2 (6 bases). CDR1 SNHLY and CDR2 FYNNEI come from the germline V gene. This CDR3 has 14 residues. V shed 4 bases and J shed 2 bases, with 11 bases lying between them. The CDR3: CASSGRGTQETQYF. The CDR3, as DNA: TGTGCCAGCAGTGGCCGAGGGACTCAAGAGACCCAGTACTTC.

This clone showed up just a few times. The J gene is TRBJ1-1, the V gene TRBV7-9, with D hard to call. V was pared by 1 base and J by 0 bases, with 6 bases between. The CDR3 runs to 14 residues. The germline CDR1 and CDR2 sequences are SEHNR and FQNEAQ (reference sequence). The chain's CDR3 is CASSLERVNTEAFF. In DNA, the CDR3 is TGTGCCAGCAGCTTAGAACGGGTGAACACTGAAGCTTTCTTT.